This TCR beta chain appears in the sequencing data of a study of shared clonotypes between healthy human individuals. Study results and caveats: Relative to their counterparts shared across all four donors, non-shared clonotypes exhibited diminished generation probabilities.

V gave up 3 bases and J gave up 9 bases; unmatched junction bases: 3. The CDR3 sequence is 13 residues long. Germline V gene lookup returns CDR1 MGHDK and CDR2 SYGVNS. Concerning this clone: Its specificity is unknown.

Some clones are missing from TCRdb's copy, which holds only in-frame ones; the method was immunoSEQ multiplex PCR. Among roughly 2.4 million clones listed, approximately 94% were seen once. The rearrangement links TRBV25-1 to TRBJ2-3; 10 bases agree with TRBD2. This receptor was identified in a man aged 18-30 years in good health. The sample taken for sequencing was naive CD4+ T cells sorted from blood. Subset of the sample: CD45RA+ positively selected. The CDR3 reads CASSEASGRTQYF. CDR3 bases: TGTGCCAGCAGTGAGGCTAGCGGGAGAACGCAGTATTTT.